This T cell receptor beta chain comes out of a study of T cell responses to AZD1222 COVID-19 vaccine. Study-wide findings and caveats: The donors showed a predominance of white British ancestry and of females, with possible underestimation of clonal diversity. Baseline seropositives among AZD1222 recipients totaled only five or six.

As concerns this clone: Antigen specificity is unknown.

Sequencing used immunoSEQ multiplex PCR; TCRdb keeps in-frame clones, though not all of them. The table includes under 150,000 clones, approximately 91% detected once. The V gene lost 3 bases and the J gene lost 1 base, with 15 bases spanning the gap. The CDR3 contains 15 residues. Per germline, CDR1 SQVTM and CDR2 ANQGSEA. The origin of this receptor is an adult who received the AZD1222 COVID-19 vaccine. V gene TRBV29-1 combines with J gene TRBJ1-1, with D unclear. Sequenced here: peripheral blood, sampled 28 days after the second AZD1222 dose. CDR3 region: CSVEGGRAGNTEAFF. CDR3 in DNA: TGCAGCGTTGAGGGAGGTAGAGCGGGGAACACTGAAGCTTTCTTT.